This T cell receptor (beta chain) was recorded in a study of blood T cell repertoires in COVID-19. Background on the study: Sources were T cells, B-cell-depleted T cells, or PBMCs; the material itself was cDNA or gDNA.

Repertoires were generated with immunoSEQ multiplex PCR, while TCRdb's copy carries only in-frame clones and drops some. The table includes tens of thousands of clones, 85% detected once. This clone was detected only once. The CDR3 covers 15 residues. Germline CDR1 reads SGHRS; CDR2 reads YFSETQ. The germline V and J ends were trimmed by 5 bases and 3 bases, with 15 bases remaining between them. This TCR was recovered from a human donor in a cohort sampled during active COVID-19. Source material: peripheral blood. V is TRBV5-1 and J is TRBJ1-3; D remains ambiguous. Written as DNA, the CDR3 is TGCGCCAGCAGTTCCGGGGTATTGGTTGGAAACACCATATATTTT. Amino acids: CASSSGVLVGNTIYF. The full variable domain, its missing parts supplied by reference TRBV5-1 and TRBJ1-3, is KAGVTQTPRYLIKTRGQQVTLSCSPISGHRSVSWYQQTPGQGLQFLFEYFSETQRNKGNFPGRFSGRQFSNSRSEMNVSTLELGDSALYLCASSSGVLVGNTIYFGEGSWLTVV.